The rows below give T cell receptor beta chains drawn from one sample of a study of CD8+ T cells in alopecia areata. Sequencing was performed with immunoSEQ multiplex PCR; in TCRdb, only in-frame clones are kept and a portion is missing. The table includes around 110,000 clones, roughly 50% detected once. Sequences were derived from CD8+ T cells sorted from blood, sampled at week 24, from a patient treated with tofacitinib. The receptors were gathered from a human donor with alopecia areata. Each CDR3 is given with its conserved first and last residue. A D gene is named only where the DNA matches it firmly. Size tells how often a clone was seen (once, few, many) or the class of an expanded clone, and some rows leave it out.

clone_size	d_call	j_call	v_call	cdr3_nt	cdr3_aa
NA	NA	TRBJ1-5	TRBV27	TGTGCCAGCAGTTTAAGATCTAGCAATCAGCCCCAGCATTTT	CASSLRSSNQPQHF
NA	TRBD1	TRBJ2-7	TRBV5-6	TGTGCCAGCAGCTTTGGACAGGGCCCCTACGAGCAGTACTTC	CASSFGQGPYEQYF
NA	NA	TRBJ2-7	TRBV9	TGTGCCAGCAGCGTAGGGGCATCCTCCTACGAGCAGTACTTC	CASSVGASSYEQYF
NA	NA	TRBJ2-7	TRBV6-5	TGTGCCAGCAGTTACTCGACGGGGGGCCGACCGTACGAGCAGTACTTC	CASSYSTGGRPYEQYF
NA	NA	TRBJ2-7	TRBV7-2	TGTGCCAGCAGCTTTACAGGGAACTACGAGCAGTACTTC	CASSFTGNYEQYF
NA	NA	TRBJ2-7	TRBV5-1	TGCGCCAGCAGCTTGGGGGGACTCGGCTACGAGCAGTACTTC	CASSLGGLGYEQYF
NA	NA	TRBJ2-7	TRBV14	TGTGCCAGCAGCCAAGAGGCTACTCACTCCTACGAGCAGTACTTC	CASSQEATHSYEQYF
few	NA	TRBJ1-1	TRBV9	TGTGCCAGCAGCGAAGACAGGACGAACACTGAAGCTTTCTTT	CASSEDRTNTEAFF
NA	TRBD1	TRBJ2-1	TRBV15	TGTGCCACCAGACGGGACAGGGAGACTCACAATGAGCAGTTCTTC	CATRRDRETHNEQFF
once	TRBD1	TRBJ1-6	TRBV6-5	TGTGCCAGCAGATTCTTGACAGGGGAAAGTTCACCCCTCCACTTT	CASRFLTGESSPLHF
NA	TRBD1	TRBJ2-7	TRBV27	TGTGCCAGCAGTTTATCCTCACAGGGGAAAACTTCCTACGAGCAGTACTTC	CASSLSSQGKTSYEQYF
NA	NA	TRBJ1-6	TRBV30	TGTGCCTGGAGTGTACTAGGAAATTCACCCCTCCACTTT	CAWSVLGNSPLHF
NA	NA	TRBJ2-7	TRBV6-5	TGTGCCAGCATGGTCGCCCAGGGGGGTTACGAGCAGTACTTC	CASMVAQGGYEQYF
NA	NA	TRBJ1-5	TRBV30	TGTGCCTGGAGTGTAAGAAGGGACGGAACTAGCAATCAGCCCCAGCATTTT	CAWSVRRDGTSNQPQHF
NA	NA	TRBJ1-5	TRBV19	TGTGCCAGTGAAACCCGGGACAACAATCAGCCCCAGCATTTT	CASETRDNNQPQHF
NA	TRBD1	TRBJ1-1	TRBV27	TGTGCCAGCAGTTTACAGGGGGGGAGCACTGAAGCTTTCTTT	CASSLQGGSTEAFF
NA	TRBD1	TRBJ1-1	TRBV19	TGTGCCAGCGGGACAGGGGTCACTGAAGCTTTCTTT	CASGTGVTEAFF
few	TRBD1	TRBJ2-7	TRBV29-1	TGCAGCGTTGCCTGGGGGAACAGGGGCGAGCAGTACTTC	CSVAWGNRGEQYF
NA	TRBD1	TRBJ2-1	TRBV25-1	TGTGCCAGCAGTGCCACAGGGGATAAGAACAATGAGCAGTTCTTC	CASSATGDKNNEQFF
few	TRBD1	TRBJ1-5	TRBV5-6	TGTGCCAGCAGCTTGACAGGGGCGAGCAATCAGCCCCAGCATTTT	CASSLTGASNQPQHF
once	NA	TRBJ2-7	TRBV7-6	TGTGCCAGCAGCTCGAGTGCTAGTCAGGGTCTCGACGAGCAGTACTTC	CASSSSASQGLDEQYF
few	NA	TRBJ2-7	TRBV15	TGTGCCACCAGCTGGGAAGGAGGGCAGGGAGGCAGTTCGCCCACCTACGAGCAGTACTTC	CATSWEGGQGGSSPTYEQYF